This record looks at one T cell receptor (beta chain) sequence and its context. This sample was taken from a study of blood T cell repertoires in COVID-19. Study background: Some COVID-19 samples were acute and others convalescent; all came from the United States, Italy and Spain. T cells, B-cell-depleted T cells, or PBMCs supplied cDNA or gDNA.

The germline CDR1 and CDR2 sequences are SGHVS and FNYEAQ. Trimming took 5 bases from V and 2 from J, leaving 15 bases between them. This CDR3 is 16 amino acids long. As processed by the authors: Reference gene primer amplification in the assay estimated nucleated cell counts. The data were produced by immunoSEQ multiplex PCR, yet TCRdb's version contains in-frame clones alone and is incomplete. V, J and clone size are those of that table, while D and trimming were read from the DNA. This table has about 220,000 clones, about 86% appearing once. V is TRBV7-6 and J is TRBJ2-2, with D perhaps matching TRBD1 (5 bases). Sequences were obtained from peripheral blood. The sequence was collected from a woman aged 25 to 39 who had recovered from COVID-19. The CDR3 here is CASSLGQDLNTGELFF. CDR3 bases: TGTGCCAGCAGCCTCGGACAAGACCTAAACACCGGGGAGCTGTTTTTT.